This TCR beta chain was documented in a study of T cell responses to AZD1222 COVID-19 vaccine (dated by TCRdb to 2020 to 2023). For the study in its entirety: TCR sequencing was performed for 233 trial participants, of whom some 200 were given two doses of AZD1222 and approximately 25 were given two doses of MenACWY control vaccine. Trial participants were enrolled by age into subgroups of 18-55, 56-69 and 70-plus years, and around 150, 28 and 57 TCR-sequenced participants, respectively, were included in these subgroups.

From cysteine to phenylalanine, the CDR3 is 15 amino acids long. Only the CDR3 DNA is retained, 45 bases long and in frame from the first base. The V end loses 0 bases and the J end loses 4 bases, and a stretch of 14 bases separates them. CDR1 and CDR2 are read off the germline V gene as SGDLS and YYNGEE. Taken with the paper, the label for time point translates to: about 28 days (+/-7) after the second vaccine dose. AZD1222 recipients with second doses at about 4 weeks or about 12 weeks were pooled, because spike-specific TCR depth and breadth did not differ between schedules. Vaccinee samples were obtained from the UK trials COV001 and COV002, which included a single-blind randomized controlled phase 2/3 trial of AZD1222 (ChAdOx1 nCoV-19) in healthy adults. For TCRbeta chain sequencing, PBMC samples from trial participants were taken at day 0 and at day 28 after the second dose. The CDR3 regions of human TCRbeta chains were subjected to immunosequencing. In the source study's methods: TCRs in the repertoires were matched against a reference library of SARS-CoV-2-specific TCRs that had been generated with the MIRA antigen-specificity platform. Breadth was defined as the fraction of unique TCRs that were SARS-CoV-2-associated, and depth was defined as the fraction of total T cells that were SARS-CoV-2-associated. Using the MIRA data, each spike-specific TCR was mapped to the spike region that the TCR reacts to and placed in a CD4 or CD8 class. Log10-transformed breadth and depth values were compared by one-way ANOVA with Sidak's multiple comparisons tests. TCRdb retrieved this table from immuneACCESS and kept in-frame rearrangements only. Not all clones are present; in checked studies, unresolved V genes account for under half, and no reason is known for the remainder. From that table come the V and J calls and clone size; the DNA was used to work out D and trimming. The sample table lists about 86,000 clones, roughly 88% of them with a count of one. Of the sample, around an eighth is held by the ten largest clones.

As concerns this clone: Its antigen is still unknown. No clone much larger than this one lies a single base away; base qualities are absent.

Results the study describes overall, beyond this receptor: The vaccine-associated CD4 TCRs covered the entire spike protein, and the dominant responses fell in regions 160-218 and 743-854. Because no day 14 peak-response samples were available, the repertoires could be characterized only after the peak T cell response. Nearly half of unique spike-specific TCRs reportedly recognized epitopes outside regions mutated in the B.1.351 and B.1.1.7 variants. In the small 56-69-year group, the increase in depth fell short of significance, most likely because of low power. Conclusions about previously exposed vaccinees were limited because only six or seven AZD1222 recipients were SARS-CoV-2 seropositive at baseline. Spike-specific TCR breadth and depth rose significantly after two AZD1222 doses compared with day 0 and with MenACWY recipients. Participants were mostly white British and included more females than males, and it was suggested by the authors that clonal diversity may have been underestimated.

The receptor was isolated from an adult who received the AZD1222 COVID-19 vaccine. Sequences were derived from peripheral blood, sampled 28 days after the second AZD1222 dose. The sequence is built from TRBV9 and TRBJ2-7, and the D gene may be TRBD1, 6 bases matching. The CDR3 corresponds to CASSVGISGVYEQYF. The DNA reads TGTGCCAGCAGCGTAGGTATTTCAGGGGTATACGAGCAGTACTTC.